The next 8 T cell receptor beta chains were all read from a single sample in a study of neurological immune-mediated disorders. Time point reported: technical triplicate 1. TCRdb processed the 5' RACE reads anew with MiXCR; each CDR3 protein has one entry. The table has roughly 41,000 distinct CDR3 sequences, 11% seen once. Input material: PBMCs. The receptor source for this set is a man aged 60-69 years with HTLV-1-associated myelopathy (HAM/TSP).

This clonotype has at least ten counts. The chain is built from TRBV7-9 and TRBJ1-1, with a tentative D call TRBD1 (5 bases). The CDR3 loop spans 14 amino acids. Germline CDR1 reads SEHNR; CDR2 reads FQNEAQ (reference sequence). V gave up 11 bases and J gave up 2 bases, with 18 bases separating them. Here the CDR3 reads CADEQVTFNTEAFF. The CDR3 DNA sequence: TGTGCCGACGAACAGGTTACATTTAACACTGAAGCTTTCTTT.

This clonotype has at least ten counts. This chain links TRBV20-1 with TRBJ2-7; D possibly corresponds to TRBD1 (5 bases). The germline gives CDR1 DFQATT, CDR2 SNEGSKA (reference sequence). Deletions cut 3 bases from V and 2 bases from J, with 14 bases between. The length of the CDR3 is 14 residues. The CDR3 nucleotides read TGCAGTGCTAGGTCGACAGACCCGACCTACGAGCAGTACTTC. Protein product: CSARSTDPTYEQYF.

Ten or more counts support this clonotype. CDR3 loop: CSVGDVGEQYF. CDR3 coding DNA: TGCAGCGTTGGAGATGTGGGGGAGCAGTACTTC. The rearrangement links TRBV29-1 to TRBJ2-7; unclear D gene. The germline V gene has CDR1 SQVTM and CDR2 ANQGSEA. This CDR3 has 11 amino acids. V was pared by 4 bases and J by 7 bases, with 11 bases between.

This clonotype showed up many times. The chain employs TRBV7-8 and TRBJ2-3; TRBD2 agrees at 9 bases. The CDR3 has 17 amino acids. The trim removed 1 base at V and 0 bases at J, leaving 5 bases unmatched. Per germline, CDR1 SGHVS and CDR2 FQNEAQ. CDR3 sequence: CASSLERTSGSTDTQYF. CDR3 DNA sequence: TGTGCCAGCAGCTTAGAGCGAACTAGCGGGAGCACAGATACGCAGTATTTT.

The sample holds many counts of this clonotype. The V gene is TRBV5-1, the J gene TRBJ2-1, with TRBD2 matching over 7 bases. The CDR3 contains 17 residues. In germline, CDR1 is SGHRS, CDR2 YFSETQ. After removal of 2 bases from V and 2 bases from J, the junction contained 10 bases not matched to a gene. The CDR3 DNA reads TGCGCCAGCAGCTTTACGGGAGGCCCTCCCGCCTACAATGAGCAGTTCTTC. Translating it yields CASSFTGGPPAYNEQFF.

Points on this clonotype: A much larger clone differs from this one at a single base, so this may be a read error. The rearrangement joins TRBV12-3 or TRBV12-4 to TRBJ1-4; D gene unclear. There are 12 residues in the CDR3. The CDR3 region is CANSDLNEKLFF. The CDR3 bases are TGTGCCAACAGTGACTTGAATGAAAAACTGTTTTTT.

This clonotype was observed a handful of times. The chain carries TRBV12-2 and TRBJ2-3; the table assigns TRBD1, which was not confirmed against the DNA. TRBV12-2 has pseudogene status. The CDR3 runs 14 residues. The chain's CDR3 is CASRFSPAGDTQYF. The CDR3 nucleotides read TGTGCAAGTCGCTTCTCCCCGGCGGGGGATACGCAGTATTTT.

In its sample, this clonotype was seen many times. The chain recombines TRBV7-6 with TRBJ2-7; 9 nucleotides align to TRBD2. Germline CDR1 is SGHVS and CDR2 is FNYEAQ. V was clipped by 1 base and J by 0 bases; unmatched bases: 4. The length of the CDR3 is 16 residues. CDR3 nucleotides: TGTGCCAGCAGCTTAGGTGCGGGAGGGAGCTCCTACGAGCAGTACTTC. It is translated as CASSLGAGGSSYEQYF.